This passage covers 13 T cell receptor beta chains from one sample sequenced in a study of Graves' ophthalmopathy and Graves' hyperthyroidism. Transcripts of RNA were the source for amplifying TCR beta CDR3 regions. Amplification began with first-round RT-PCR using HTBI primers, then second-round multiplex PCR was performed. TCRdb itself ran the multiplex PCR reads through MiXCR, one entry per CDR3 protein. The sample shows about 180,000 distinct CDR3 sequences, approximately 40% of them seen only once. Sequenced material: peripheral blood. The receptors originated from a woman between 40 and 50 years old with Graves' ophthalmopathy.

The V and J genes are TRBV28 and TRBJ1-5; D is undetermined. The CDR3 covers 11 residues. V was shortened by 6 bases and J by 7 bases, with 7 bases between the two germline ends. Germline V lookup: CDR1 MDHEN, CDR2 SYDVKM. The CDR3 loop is CASSRIQPQHF. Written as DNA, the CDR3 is TGTGCCAGCAGCCGTATACAGCCCCAGCATTTT.

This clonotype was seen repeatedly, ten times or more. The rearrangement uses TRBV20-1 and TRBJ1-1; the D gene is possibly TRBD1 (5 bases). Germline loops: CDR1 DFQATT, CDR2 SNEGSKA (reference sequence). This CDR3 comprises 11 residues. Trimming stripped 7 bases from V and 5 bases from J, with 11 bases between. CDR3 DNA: TGCAGTGAGTCAGGGATGACTGAAGCTTTCTTT. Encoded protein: CSESGMTEAFF.

The CDR3 DNA reads TGTGCCAGCAGCTTCGCCAAGACTAGCGGGATCTACGAGCAGTACTTC. Protein product: CASSFAKTSGIYEQYF. The chain recombines TRBV7-8 with TRBJ2-7; 11 bases are a match to TRBD2. V shed 3 bases and J 3 bases; nucleotides not matched to a gene: 7. CDR3 length: 16 residues. Germline V CDR1 and CDR2: SGHVS, FQNEAQ.

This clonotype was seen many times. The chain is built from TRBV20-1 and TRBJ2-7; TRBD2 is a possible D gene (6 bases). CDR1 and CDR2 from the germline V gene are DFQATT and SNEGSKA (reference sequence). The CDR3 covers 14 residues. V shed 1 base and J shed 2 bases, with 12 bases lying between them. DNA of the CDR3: TGCAGTGCTAGAGGGGCTAGCGACGCCTACGAGCAGTACTTC. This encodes CSARGASDAYEQYF.

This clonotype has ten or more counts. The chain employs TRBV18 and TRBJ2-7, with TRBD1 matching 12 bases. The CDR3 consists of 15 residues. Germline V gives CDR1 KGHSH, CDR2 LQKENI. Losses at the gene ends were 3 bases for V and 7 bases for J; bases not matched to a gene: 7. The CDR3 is CASSPPGQGALEQYF. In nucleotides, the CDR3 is TGTGCCAGCTCACCGCCGGGACAGGGGGCGCTGGAGCAGTACTTC.

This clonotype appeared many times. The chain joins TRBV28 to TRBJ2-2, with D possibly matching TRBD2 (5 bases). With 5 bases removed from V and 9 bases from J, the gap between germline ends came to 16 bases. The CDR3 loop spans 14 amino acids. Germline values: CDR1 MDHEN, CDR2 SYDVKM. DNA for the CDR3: TGTGCCAGCAGTCCCCAAACTAGAATAAGGGAGCTGTTTTTT. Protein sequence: CASSPQTRIRELFF.

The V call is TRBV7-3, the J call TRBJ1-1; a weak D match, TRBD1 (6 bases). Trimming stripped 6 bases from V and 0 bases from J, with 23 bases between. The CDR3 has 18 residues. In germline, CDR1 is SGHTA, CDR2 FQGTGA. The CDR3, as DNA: TGTGCCAGCAGGGGGGCGTTAACAGACACAACCATGAACACTGAAGCTTTCTTT. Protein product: CASRGALTDTTMNTEAFF.

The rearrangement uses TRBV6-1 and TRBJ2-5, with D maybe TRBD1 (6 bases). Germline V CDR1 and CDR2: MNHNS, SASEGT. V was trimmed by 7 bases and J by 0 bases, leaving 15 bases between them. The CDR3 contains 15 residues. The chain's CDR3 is CASTLVGQNQETQYF. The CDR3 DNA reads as TGTGCCAGCACCCTAGTCGGACAGAACCAAGAGACCCAGTACTTC.

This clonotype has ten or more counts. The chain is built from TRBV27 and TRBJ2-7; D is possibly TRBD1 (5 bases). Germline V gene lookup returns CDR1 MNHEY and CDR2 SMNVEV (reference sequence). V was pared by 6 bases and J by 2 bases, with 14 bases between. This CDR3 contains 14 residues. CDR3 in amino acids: CASSPLQAPYEQYF. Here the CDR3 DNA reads TGTGCCAGCAGCCCATTACAGGCCCCCTACGAGCAGTACTTC.

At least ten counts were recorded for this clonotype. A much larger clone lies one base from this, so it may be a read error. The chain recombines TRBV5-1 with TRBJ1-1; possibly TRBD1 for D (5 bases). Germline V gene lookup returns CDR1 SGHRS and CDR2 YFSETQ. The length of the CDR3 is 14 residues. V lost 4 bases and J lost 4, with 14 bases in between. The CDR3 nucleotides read TGCGCCAGCAGCCGCAGGGCGGATGGCACTGAAGCTTTCTTT. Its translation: CASSRRADGTEAFF.

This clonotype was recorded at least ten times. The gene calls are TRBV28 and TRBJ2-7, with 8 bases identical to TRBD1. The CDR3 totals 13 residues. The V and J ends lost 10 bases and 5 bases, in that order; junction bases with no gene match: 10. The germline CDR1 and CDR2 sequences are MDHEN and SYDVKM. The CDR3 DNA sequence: TGTGCCATCGTCCCCAGGGGGCGGGACGAGCAGTACTTC. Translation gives CAIVPRGRDEQYF. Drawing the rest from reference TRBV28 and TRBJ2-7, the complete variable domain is DVKVTQSSRYLVKRTGEKVFLECVQDMDHENMFWYRQDPGLGLRLIYFSYDVKMKEKGDIPEGYSVSREKKERFSLILESASTNQTSMYLCAIVPRGRDEQYFGPGTRLTVT.

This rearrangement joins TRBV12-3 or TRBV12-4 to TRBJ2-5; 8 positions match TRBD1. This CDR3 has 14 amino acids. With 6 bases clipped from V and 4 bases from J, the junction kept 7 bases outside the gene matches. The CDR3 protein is CASSSDRVGETQYF. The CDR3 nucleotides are TGTGCCAGCAGCTCGGACAGGGTAGGAGAGACCCAGTACTTC.

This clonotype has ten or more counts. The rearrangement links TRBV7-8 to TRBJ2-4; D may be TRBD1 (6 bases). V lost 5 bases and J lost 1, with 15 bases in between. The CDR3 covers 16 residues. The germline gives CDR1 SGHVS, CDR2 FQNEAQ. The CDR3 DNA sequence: TGTGCCAGCAGCCCCAGGCAGGGGCTGGCCAAAAACATTCAGTACTTC. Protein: CASSPRQGLAKNIQYF.